This is a list of T cell receptor beta chains from one sample in a study of CD8 T cells in Susac syndrome. TCRdb re-called the immunoSEQ multiplex PCR reads with MiXCR, one entry per CDR3 protein. Here the sample spans over 100,000 distinct CDR3 sequences, just under 95% being singletons. Sequencing was performed on CD8+ T cells from PBMCs. These receptors came from a human donor in good health. Both conserved end residues are part of each CDR3. The D gene is left open where the match is weak. Expanded clones are given a class, and other clones once, few, many or no size at all.

j_call: TRBJ2-5; d_call: TRBD2; v_call: TRBV5-1; clone_size: .; cdr3_aa: CASSLERRERGVGETQYF; cdr3_nt: TGCGCCAGCAGCTTGGAGCGTCGGGAGCGGGGGGTGGGAGAGACCCAGTACTTC
j_call: TRBJ2-6; d_call: TRBD2; v_call: TRBV12-3/TRBV12-4; clone_size: once; cdr3_aa: CASSLRGRGLASAGANVLTF; cdr3_nt: TGTGCCAGCAGTCTTCGCGGGCGGGGGTTGGCATCGGCTGGGGCCAACGTCCTGACTTTC
j_call: TRBJ2-7; d_call: TRBD1; v_call: TRBV5-1; clone_size: .; cdr3_aa: CASSLVPGGDEQYF; cdr3_nt: TGCGCCAGCAGCTTGGTCCCAGGGGGCGACGAGCAGTACTTC
j_call: TRBJ1-5; d_call: .; v_call: TRBV7-9; clone_size: .; cdr3_aa: CASSFGGDNQPQHF; cdr3_nt: TGTGCCAGCAGCTTTGGGGGGGACAATCAGCCCCAGCATTTT
j_call: TRBJ2-7; d_call: .; v_call: TRBV6-1; clone_size: few; cdr3_aa: CASTLGGEQYF; cdr3_nt: TGTGCCAGCACCCTCGGGGGCGAGCAGTACTTC
j_call: TRBJ1-5; d_call: .; v_call: TRBV7-9; clone_size: once; cdr3_aa: CASQEMTDNQPQHF; cdr3_nt: TGTGCCTCTCAGGAAATGACGGACAATCAGCCCCAGCATTTT
j_call: TRBJ1-1; d_call: .; v_call: TRBV23-1; clone_size: .; cdr3_aa: CASTHPASWGQLGLNTEAFF; cdr3_nt: TGCGCCAGCACCCACCCCGCATCCTGGGGGCAGCTAGGTTTGAACACTGAAGCTTTCTTT
j_call: TRBJ2-1; d_call: TRBD1; v_call: TRBV7-9; clone_size: .; cdr3_aa: CASSPGQGPEYNEQFF; cdr3_nt: TGTGCCAGCAGCCCAGGACAGGGTCCGGAATACAATGAGCAGTTCTTC
j_call: TRBJ2-3; d_call: TRBD2; v_call: TRBV4-3; clone_size: .; cdr3_aa: CASSLGTSGGADTQYF; cdr3_nt: TGCGCCAGCAGCCTAGGGACTAGCGGGGGGGCAGATACGCAGTATTTT
j_call: TRBJ2-5; d_call: .; v_call: TRBV6-5; clone_size: .; cdr3_aa: CASSLERTGGQYF; cdr3_nt: TGTGCCAGCAGCCTTGAGCGGACCGGGGGCCAGTACTTC
j_call: TRBJ2-7; d_call: TRBD1; v_call: TRBV4-1; clone_size: .; cdr3_aa: CASSPPGGTYEQYF; cdr3_nt: TGCGCCAGCAGCCCCCCAGGGGGTACCTACGAGCAGTACTTC
j_call: TRBJ1-3; d_call: .; v_call: TRBV5-4; clone_size: .; cdr3_aa: CASSLNTFSGNTIYF; cdr3_nt: TGTGCCAGCAGCTTGAATACATTCTCTGGAAACACCATATATTTT
j_call: TRBJ1-1; d_call: .; v_call: TRBV5-1; clone_size: .; cdr3_aa: CASSPTPGNTEAFF; cdr3_nt: TGCGCCAGCAGCCCTACCCCAGGGAACACTGAAGCTTTCTTT
j_call: TRBJ1-5; d_call: TRBD1; v_call: TRBV5-1; clone_size: .; cdr3_aa: CASSLGTGGRNQPQHF; cdr3_nt: TGCGCCAGCAGCTTGGGGACAGGGGGACGCAATCAGCCCCAGCATTTT
j_call: TRBJ1-1; d_call: TRBD1; v_call: TRBV6-2/TRBV6-3; clone_size: few; cdr3_aa: CASSYAPQGSAFF; cdr3_nt: TGTGCCAGCAGTTACGCCCCACAGGGGTCGGCTTTCTTT